The rows below give T cell receptor beta chains drawn from one sample of a study of blood T cells in healthy people across ages. TCRdb fed the 5' RACE reads into MiXCR, producing one record per CDR3 protein. The data show under 2 million distinct CDR3 sequences, with 30% to 40% seen just once and about 11% held by the top ten. The sequencing input was blood. These receptors all stem from a woman aged 25 to 39 in good health. Each CDR3 is given with its conserved first and last residue. A D gene is named only where the DNA matches it firmly. Clone size is stated in some rows and not others, as once, few, many or a class when expanded.

d_gene | j_gene | v_gene | abundance | CDR3aa | CDR3nt
TRBD1 | TRBJ2-5 | TRBV7-3 | . | CASSPGTGNGPETQYF | TGTGCCAGCAGCCCCGGGACAGGGAACGGTCCAGAGACCCAGTACTTC
. | TRBJ2-7 | TRBV20-1 | . | CSAVSLAAGPMSSEQYF | TGCAGTGCTGTATCTTTGGCGGCGGGACCCATGTCCTCCGAGCAGTACTTC
. | TRBJ1-6 | TRBV6-5 | . | CASSYAYNSPLHF | TGTGCCAGCAGTTACGCATATAATTCACCCCTCCACTTT
. | TRBJ2-7 | TRBV25-1 | . | CASSDWGQSSYEQYF | TGTGCCAGCAGTGATTGGGGGCAGAGCTCCTACGAGCAGTACTTC
TRBD1 | TRBJ1-2 | TRBV29-1 | few | CSVERTGRGYTF | TGCAGCGTTGAAAGGACAGGGCGCGGCTACACCTTC
TRBD2 | TRBJ2-1 | TRBV7-3 | . | CASKNSGTDEQFF | TGTGCCAGCAAAAATAGCGGGACGGATGAGCAGTTCTTC
. | TRBJ2-6 | TRBV7-9 | few | CASSLSGNGANVLTF | TGTGCCAGCAGCTTATCAGGGAATGGGGCCAACGTCCTGACTTTC
. | TRBJ1-1 | TRBV28 | . | CASRKQVTNTEAFF | TGTGCCAGCAGAAAACAGGTGACGAACACTGAAGCTTTCTTT
. | TRBJ1-2 | TRBV25-1 | . | CASSESGSYGYTF | TGTGCCAGCAGTGAATCAGGATCCTATGGCTACACCTTC
. | TRBJ1-6 | TRBV6-2/TRBV6-3 | . | CASTPQGYSPLHF | TGTGCCAGCACACCCCAGGGTTATTCACCCCTCCACTTT
TRBD1 | TRBJ1-6 | TRBV5-1 | . | CASRPGQGPYSPLHF | TGCGCCAGCAGACCGGGACAGGGGCCCTATTCACCCCTCCACTTT
TRBD2 | TRBJ2-1 | TRBV5-1 | . | CASRSTSGISNEQFF | TGCGCCAGCAGGTCGACTAGCGGGATATCCAATGAGCAGTTCTTC